This TCR beta chain was retrieved from a study of HIV-infected patients and healthy controls. cDNA was made from approximately 0.55 ug RNA using alpha and beta constant primers. Using multiplexing indices, alpha and beta chain libraries were generated apart by chain-specific third strand synthesis. Each CDR3 protein is one row after TCRdb ran MiXCR on the 5' RACE reads. The sample lists about 10,000 distinct CDR3 sequences; under 8.5% were seen once. This clonotype is medium-sized within its sample. Trimming cost V 5 bases and J 4 bases, with 12 bases left between them. This CDR3 comprises 14 residues. Whole blood was used without fractionation, so all unsorted peripheral T cells were included.

This sequence was found in an adult in good health. V and J are TRBV12-3 or TRBV12-4 and TRBJ1-5; D is unclear. Sequencing was performed on blood. The CDR3 DNA sequence: TGTGCCAGCAGTCCTTGGACCGAGAATCAGCCCCAGCATTTT. As protein: CASSPWTENQPQHF.